This T cell receptor beta chain derives from a study of post-analysis software for immune sequencing data. Overall study results and limits: The study found TRBV5-6, TRBV5-1 and TRBV20-1 among a few TRBV segments more frequent in patients than controls. Diversity measured as normalized Chao1 was significantly lower in multiple sclerosis patients than in controls.

Libraries were made from TCR beta cDNA, and they carried unique molecular identifiers. TCRdb reprocessed the PCR reads with MiXCR, giving one entry per CDR3 protein. Counted here are 740,000 or so distinct CDR3 sequences, approximately 57% occurring once; the ten biggest clones make up approximately 4.4%. This clonotype came up a few times. Its specificity is not known. Per germline, CDR1 MNHEY and CDR2 SVGAGI. CDR3 length equals 17 residues. The V end was cut by 2 bases, the J end by 0 bases, with 17 bases between. This receptor was identified in a girl between 10 and 17 years old with multiple sclerosis. The sequenced sample consisted of blood. The chain uses TRBV6-5 and TRBJ2-7; D is possibly TRBD2 (5 bases). CDR3 coding DNA: TGTGCCAGCAGTTACAAAGGTTCGAGGGTTAGCTCCTACGAGCAGTACTTC. This gives the protein CASSYKGSRVSSYEQYF.